The 21 T cell receptor beta chains in this list originate from one sample, sequenced in a study of beta chain features in type 1 diabetes. Whole-study results and caveats: All four CD4+ subsets from Type 1 diabetes patients carried moderately but significantly shorter TCRB CDR3s.

Since all of the isolated RNA was reverse transcribed, expressed TCRB transcripts were what got sequenced. Sequenced by immunoSEQ multiplex PCR; TCRdb stores in-frame clones only, minus some. The data show more than 550,000 clones, about 14% seen once. No antigen has been identified for these receptors. Material for sequencing was naive CD4+ T cells from blood. The source of these receptors is a man younger than 35 with type 1 diabetes.

The chain employs TRBV27 and TRBJ2-4; TRBD1 aligns across 7 bases. Germline-derived CDR1 and CDR2 are MNHEY and SMNVEV (reference sequence). The V and J ends lost 5 bases and 5 bases, in that order; junction bases with no gene match: 6. The CDR3 loop spans 14 amino acids. The CDR3 DNA follows: TGTGCCAGCAGTCTCACAGGGGTTGAAAACATTCAGTACTTC. Translating it yields CASSLTGVENIQYF.

The chain has TRBV9 and TRBJ1-1, with D perhaps TRBD1 (5 bases). There are 13 residues in the CDR3. Germline CDR1 reads SGDLS; CDR2 reads YYNGEE. Trimming cost V 1 base and J 5 bases, with 9 bases left between them. CDR3 loop: CASSVQGETEAFF. Here the CDR3 DNA reads TGTGCCAGCAGCGTACAGGGAGAGACTGAAGCTTTCTTT.

J is TRBJ2-5 and V is TRBV5-6; TRBD2 is a possible D gene (6 bases). Trimming took off 4 bases at V and 4 bases at J, with 17 bases between the two ends. This CDR3 region has 15 residues. The V gene's germline CDR1 is SGHDT and CDR2 YYEEEE. CDR3 region: CASSLRVRGGETQYF. CDR3 DNA sequence: TGTGCCAGCAGCCTCAGGGTACGGGGAGGAGAGACCCAGTACTTC.

The chain has TRBV4-2 and TRBJ2-1; 8 bases align to TRBD1. Trimming at V came to 1 base and at J to 4 bases, leaving 6 bases not matched to a gene. The germline V gene has CDR1 LGHNA and CDR2 YNFKEQ. The CDR3 contains 16 residues. The CDR3 is CASSQADRGTYNEQFF. As DNA, the CDR3 is TGTGCCAGCAGCCAAGCCGACAGGGGTACTTACAATGAGCAGTTCTTC.

J is TRBJ2-6 and V is TRBV15; a possible D gene is TRBD2 (6 bases). The CDR3 consists of 14 residues. Trimming took off 6 bases at V and 5 bases at J, with 11 bases between the two ends. Germline lookup yields CDR1 LNHNV and CDR2 YYDKDF (reference sequence). The CDR3 spells CATRGGVWANVLTF. The CDR3 region has the DNA TGTGCCACCAGGGGCGGGGTTTGGGCCAACGTCCTGACTTTC.

This clone was counted between two and nine times. In DNA, the CDR3 is TGTGCCAGCAGTGTTGAGGAGGACCTGAACACTGAAGCTTTCTTT. It is translated as CASSVEEDLNTEAFF. The chain has TRBV2 and TRBJ1-1; D is ambiguous. CDR3 length: 15 amino acids. CDR1 is SNHLY and CDR2 is FYNNEI in the germline V gene. Trimming cost V 4 bases and J 0 bases, with 12 bases left between them.

This clone appeared a few times. The chain is built from TRBV10-3 and TRBJ2-1; D gene unclear. V lost 7 bases to trimming and J lost 4 bases, with 5 bases between them. Germline CDR1 ENHRY, CDR2 SYGVKD. CDR3 length: 11 amino acids. CDR3 in amino acids: CAINKYNEQFF. The CDR3 DNA reads TGTGCCATCAATAAATACAATGAGCAGTTCTTC.

This clone was recorded a few times. The CDR3 region is CASSYSGQRGNTIYF. In nucleotides, the CDR3 is TGTGCCAGCAGTTACTCCGGACAGCGAGGAAACACCATATATTTT. The J gene is TRBJ1-3, the V gene TRBV6-5; maybe TRBD1 (6 bases). CDR3 length equals 15 residues. CDR1 is MNHEY and CDR2 is SVGAGI in the germline V gene. Trimming took off 0 bases at V and 4 bases at J, with 10 bases between the two ends.

In the case of this clone: Distinct nucleotide sequences in the sample also encode this CDR3. In DNA, the CDR3 is TGCGCCAGCAGCTTAGACAGGGGCAATGAGCAGTTCTTC. It translates to CASSLDRGNEQFF. The rearrangement uses TRBV5-1 and TRBJ2-1; 8 bases align to TRBD1. After removal of 2 bases from V and 6 bases from J, the junction contained 1 base not matched to a gene. Germline CDR1 reads SGHRS; CDR2 reads YFSETQ. This CDR3 comprises 13 residues. The full variable domain, in which reference TRBV5-1 and TRBJ2-1 provide the parts outside the CDR3, is KAGVTQTPRYLIKTRGQQVTLSCSPISGHRSVSWYQQTPGQGLQFLFEYFSETQRNKGNFPGRFSGRQFSNSRSEMNVSTLELGDSALYLCASSLDRGNEQFFGPGTRLTVL.

V and J are TRBV6-6 and TRBJ2-7; the match to TRBD2 covers 10 bases. The V segment lost 5 bases and the J segment 0 bases; nucleotides outside the gene matches: 1. The CDR3 loop spans 14 amino acids. CDR1 and CDR2 (germline): MNHNY, SVGAGI (reference sequence). The CDR3 region has the DNA TGTGCCAGCAGTCTAGCGGGGGACTCCTACGAGCAGTACTTC. It yields the protein CASSLAGDSYEQYF.

J is TRBJ2-2 and V is TRBV29-1, with D unresolved. This CDR3 is 13 amino acids long. The V gene lost 4 bases and the J gene lost 4 bases, with 10 bases spanning the gap. CDR1 is SQVTM and CDR2 is ANQGSEA in the germline V gene. Written as DNA, the CDR3 is TGCAGCGTTGGAATTACGCTCACCGGGGAGCTGTTTTTT. It codes for CSVGITLTGELFF.

The V gene is TRBV19, the J gene TRBJ2-1; perhaps TRBD2 as D (5 bases). This CDR3 has 15 residues. The V gene's germline CDR1 is LNHDA and CDR2 SQIVND (reference sequence). V lost 3 bases and J 2 bases, leaving 11 bases between the germline ends. The CDR3 spells CASSIGAVPYNEQFF. For the CDR3, the DNA is TGTGCCAGTAGTATCGGAGCGGTCCCCTACAATGAGCAGTTCTTC.

This clone was seen more than once but under ten times. CDR3: CASSPSRDEQFF. The CDR3 coding sequence is TGTGCCAGCTCACCAAGTAGAGATGAGCAGTTCTTC. J is TRBJ2-1 and V is TRBV18; no clear D. V was clipped by 2 bases and J by 8 bases, with 7 bases between them. Germline V gene lookup returns CDR1 KGHSH and CDR2 LQKENI. The CDR3 covers 12 residues.

This clone was detected only a few times. V gene TRBV28 combines with J gene TRBJ2-7, with 9 positions matching TRBD1. The ends lost 6 bases at V and 5 bases at J; junction bases unmatched: 5. CDR1 is MDHEN and CDR2 is SYDVKM in the germline V gene. The CDR3 sequence is 13 residues long. CDR3 sequence: CASSPGQGHEQYF. The CDR3 nucleotides are TGTGCCAGCAGCCCGGGACAGGGCCACGAGCAGTACTTC.

V gene TRBV5-1 combines with J gene TRBJ2-3; TRBD2 agrees at 9 bases. Germline values: CDR1 SGHRS, CDR2 YFSETQ. Unmatched junction bases numbered 4, after V lost 0 bases and J lost 8 bases. CDR3 length: 14 amino acids. CDR3 sequence (DNA): TGCGCCAGCAGCTTGGGACTAGCGGAGGGTACGCAGTATTTT. It yields the protein CASSLGLAEGTQYF.

The chain links TRBV4-1 to TRBJ2-2; D is undetermined. The CDR3 extends over 17 amino acids. Looked up from germline, CDR1 is MGHRA and CDR2 is YSYEKL. Trimming cost V 1 base and J 0 bases, with 12 bases left between them. CDR3 sequence: CASSQVGRHANTGELFF. The CDR3 DNA follows: TGCGCCAGCAGCCAAGTTGGACGGCACGCGAACACCGGGGAGCTGTTTTTT.

This clone was seen more than once but under ten times. This sequence joins TRBV6-5 and TRBJ2-7; D perhaps matches TRBD1 (6 bases). The CDR3 is 14 amino acids. With 2 bases removed from V and 3 bases from J, the gap between germline ends came to 11 bases. CDR1 is MNHEY, CDR2 SVGAGI, per germline. The CDR3 is CASSYAGQHYEQYF. The CDR3 DNA reads TGTGCCAGCAGTTACGCTGGACAGCACTACGAGCAGTACTTC.

In this sample, this clone turned up a few times. The chain is built from TRBV30 and TRBJ1-2; unclear D gene. Germline loops: CDR1 GTSNPN, CDR2 SVGIG (reference sequence). The V end lost 1 base, the J end lost 5 bases, and 14 bases lay between the germline ends. The CDR3 covers 14 residues. For the CDR3, the DNA is TGTGCCTGGAGTGCAGCCCCTATTACTTATGGCTACACCTTC. Translation gives CAWSAAPITYGYTF.

This sequence joins TRBV5-1 and TRBJ2-3; D is perhaps TRBD1 (6 bases). Germline CDR1 is SGHRS and CDR2 is YFSETQ. Trimming took off 4 bases at V and 2 bases at J, with 14 bases between the two ends. CDR3 length: 15 residues. The CDR3 DNA reads as TGCGCCAGCAGCCCACAGGGACAATCCACAGATACGCAGTATTTT. Translation gives CASSPQGQSTDTQYF.

The chain carries TRBV5-1 and TRBJ1-4; no reliable D call. The CDR3 is 13 amino acids. Germline V gives CDR1 SGHRS, CDR2 YFSETQ. Trimming took 5 bases from V and 6 from J, leaving 11 bases between them. As DNA, the CDR3 is TGCGCCAGCAGTGTAGTTGGGGATGAAAAACTGTTTTTT. Translating it yields CASSVVGDEKLFF.

This clone came up a few times. This sequence joins TRBV7-2 and TRBJ2-1; D remains ambiguous. The V end was cut by 1 base, the J end by 2 bases, with 9 bases between. The germline V gene has CDR1 SGHTA and CDR2 FQGNSA. The CDR3 extends over 15 amino acids. This CDR3 is CASSLVGGPYNEQFF. The DNA of the CDR3 is TGTGCCAGCAGCTTAGTGGGCGGCCCCTACAATGAGCAGTTCTTC.